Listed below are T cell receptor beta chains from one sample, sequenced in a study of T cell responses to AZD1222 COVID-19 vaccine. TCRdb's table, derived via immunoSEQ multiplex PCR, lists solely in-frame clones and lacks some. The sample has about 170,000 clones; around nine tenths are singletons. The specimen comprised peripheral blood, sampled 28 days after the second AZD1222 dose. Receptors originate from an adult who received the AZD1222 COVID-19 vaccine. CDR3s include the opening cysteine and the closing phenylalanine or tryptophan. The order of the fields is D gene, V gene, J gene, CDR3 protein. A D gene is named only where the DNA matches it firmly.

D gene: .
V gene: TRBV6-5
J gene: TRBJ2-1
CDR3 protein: CASSYTNNNEQFF

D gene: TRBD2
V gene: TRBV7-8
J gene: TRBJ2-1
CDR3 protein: CASSLGPLAGAYNEQFF

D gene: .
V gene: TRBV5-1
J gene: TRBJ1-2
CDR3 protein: CASSLAWDYGYTF

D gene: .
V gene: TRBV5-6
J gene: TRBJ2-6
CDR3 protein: CASSLASGANVLTF

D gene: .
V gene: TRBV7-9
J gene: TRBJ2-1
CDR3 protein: CASSSTYGEQFF

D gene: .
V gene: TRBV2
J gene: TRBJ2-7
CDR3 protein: CASQGLAVHEQYF

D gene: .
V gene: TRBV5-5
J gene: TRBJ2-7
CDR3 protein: CASSWLPGEQYF

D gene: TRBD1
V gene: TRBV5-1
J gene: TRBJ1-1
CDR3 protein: CASSAGGQTNTEAFF

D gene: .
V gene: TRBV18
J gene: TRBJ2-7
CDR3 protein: CASSSPANYEQYF

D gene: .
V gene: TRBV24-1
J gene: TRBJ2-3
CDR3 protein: CATSAGSTDTQYF

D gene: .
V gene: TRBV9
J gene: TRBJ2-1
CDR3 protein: CASSSVGDYNEQFF

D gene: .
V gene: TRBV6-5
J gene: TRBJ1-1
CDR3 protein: CASSYAGIVNTEAFF

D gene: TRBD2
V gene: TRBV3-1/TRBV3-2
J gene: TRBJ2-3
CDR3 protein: CASSKIRGGSTDTQYF

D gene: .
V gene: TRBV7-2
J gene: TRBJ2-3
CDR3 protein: CASSLAGPRDTQYF

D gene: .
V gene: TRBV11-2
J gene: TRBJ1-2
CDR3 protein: CASSVNRAAPYGYTF

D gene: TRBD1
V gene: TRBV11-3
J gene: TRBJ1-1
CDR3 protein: CASSLGGYGQGVNTEAFF

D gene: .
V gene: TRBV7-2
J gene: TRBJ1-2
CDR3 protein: CASSPTGFFDYGYTF

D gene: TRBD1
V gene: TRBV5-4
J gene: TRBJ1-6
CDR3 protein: CASSPGQAPGSPLHF

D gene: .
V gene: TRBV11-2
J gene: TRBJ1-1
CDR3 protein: CASSLGTTEAFF

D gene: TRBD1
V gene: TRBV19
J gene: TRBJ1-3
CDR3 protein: CASLSRGLSGNTIYF

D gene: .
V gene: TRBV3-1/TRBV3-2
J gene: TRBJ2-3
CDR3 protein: CASSQVPHPTDTQYF

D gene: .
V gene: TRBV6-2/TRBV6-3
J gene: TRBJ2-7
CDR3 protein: CASSAGRGAFEQYF

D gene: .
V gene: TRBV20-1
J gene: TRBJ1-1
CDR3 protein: CSARGGIEAFF

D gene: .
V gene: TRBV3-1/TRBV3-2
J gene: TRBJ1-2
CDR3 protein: CASSQGYGYTF

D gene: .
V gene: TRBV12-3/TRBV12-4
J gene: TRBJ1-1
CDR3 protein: CASTPDWNTEAFF

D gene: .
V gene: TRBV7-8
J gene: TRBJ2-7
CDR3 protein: CASSSVPSSYEQYF

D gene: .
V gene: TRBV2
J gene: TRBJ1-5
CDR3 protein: CASSEALGGYSNQPQHF

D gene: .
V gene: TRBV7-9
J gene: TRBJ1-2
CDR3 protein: CASSFRGYTF

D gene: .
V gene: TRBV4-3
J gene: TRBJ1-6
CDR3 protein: CASSQEWAANSPLHF

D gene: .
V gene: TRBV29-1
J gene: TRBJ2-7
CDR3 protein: CSGGVGAEQYF

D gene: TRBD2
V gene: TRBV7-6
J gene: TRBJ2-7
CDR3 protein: CASSKVSGVSYEQYF

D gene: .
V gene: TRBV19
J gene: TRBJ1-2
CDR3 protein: CASRTGDYGYTF

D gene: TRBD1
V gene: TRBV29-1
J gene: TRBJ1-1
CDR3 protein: CSSRQGGTEAFF

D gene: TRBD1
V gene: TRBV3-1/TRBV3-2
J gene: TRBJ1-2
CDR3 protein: CASSSGQGGYTF

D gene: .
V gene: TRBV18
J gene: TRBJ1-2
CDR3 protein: CASSPPGDYGYTF

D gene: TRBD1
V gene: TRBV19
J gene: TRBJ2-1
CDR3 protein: CASSPQRDRGHNEQFF

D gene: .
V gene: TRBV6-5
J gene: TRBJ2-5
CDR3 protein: CASSYSSGKETQYF

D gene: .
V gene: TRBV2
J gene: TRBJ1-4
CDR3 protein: CASTPRATNEKLFF

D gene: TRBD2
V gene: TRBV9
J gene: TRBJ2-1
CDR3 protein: CASSVASRGGYNEQFF

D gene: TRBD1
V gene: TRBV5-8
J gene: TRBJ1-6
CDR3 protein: CASRGQGGSPLHF

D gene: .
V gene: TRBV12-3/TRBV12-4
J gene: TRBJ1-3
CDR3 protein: CASRPSGNTIYF

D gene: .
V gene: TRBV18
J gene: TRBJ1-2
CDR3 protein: CASSPGVLDGYTF

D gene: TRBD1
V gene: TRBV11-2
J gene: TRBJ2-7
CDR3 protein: CASSSGTGIEQYF